A single sample gave rise to the 4 T cell receptor beta chains below, sequenced in a study of T cell changes during pregnancy in multiple sclerosis. The table came from immunoSEQ multiplex PCR; TCRdb's copy has only in-frame clones and leaves some out. The table lists roughly 51,000 clones, 92% of them singletons, with more than 0.15% in the top ten. Sequenced here: CD4+ T cells from peripheral blood mononuclear cells, sampled after pregnancy. These receptors were collected from a female donor in good health, enrolled as a control in a pregnancy study.

The chain links TRBV10-3 to TRBJ1-5; the D gene is possibly TRBD1 (5 bases). The germline CDR1 and CDR2 sequences are ENHRY and SYGVKD. Trimming cost V 7 bases and J 1 base, with 11 bases left between them. This CDR3 is built from 14 residues. CDR3 nucleotide sequence: TGTGCCATCAAGAAGGAGGGGAGCAATCAGCCCCAGCATTTT. As protein: CAIKKEGSNQPQHF.

This clone has only a few counts. This rearrangement joins TRBV5-4 to TRBJ2-3; TRBD2 matches at 7 bases. J gave up 2 bases and V 4 bases, and 10 bases lay outside the gene matches. This CDR3 is 16 amino acids long. Germline CDR1 and CDR2: SGHNT and YYREEE (reference sequence). The CDR3 DNA follows: TGTGCCAGCAGCCCATCTCCCCTAGCGGCCACAGATACGCAGTATTTT. It codes for CASSPSPLAATDTQYF.

The genes are TRBV9 and TRBJ2-3; 7 bases fit TRBD2. The ends lost 1 base at V and 3 bases at J; junction bases unmatched: 2. The germline gives CDR1 SGDLS, CDR2 YYNGEE. This CDR3 is built from 14 residues. CDR3: CASSVLAATDTQYF. The CDR3 DNA reads as TGTGCCAGCAGCGTACTAGCGGCAACAGATACGCAGTATTTT.

The chain has TRBV30 and TRBJ2-7; TRBD1 agrees at 7 bases. This CDR3 comprises 15 residues. Losses at the gene ends were 5 bases for V and 1 base for J; bases not matched to a gene: 11. From germline, CDR1 is GTSNPN and CDR2 SVGIG (reference sequence). CDR3 DNA sequence: TGTGCCTGGCGCCGGTATGAGGGGGCTTCCTACGAGCAGTACTTC. Protein: CAWRRYEGASYEQYF.